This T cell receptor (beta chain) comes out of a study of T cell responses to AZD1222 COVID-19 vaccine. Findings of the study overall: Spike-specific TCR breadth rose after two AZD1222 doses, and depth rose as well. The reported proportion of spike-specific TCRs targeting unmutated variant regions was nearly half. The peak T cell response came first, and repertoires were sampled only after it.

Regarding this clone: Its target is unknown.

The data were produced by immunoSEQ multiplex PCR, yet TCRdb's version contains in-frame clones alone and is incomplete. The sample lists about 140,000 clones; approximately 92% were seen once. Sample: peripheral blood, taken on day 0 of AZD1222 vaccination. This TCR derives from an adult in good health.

The CDR3 DNA reads as TGTGCCAGCAGCCAAGATAGGCCTCTTTGGGGTTCACCCCTCCACTTT. This translates into CASSQDRPLWGSPLHF. V is TRBV3-1 (or the pseudogene TRBV3-2) and J is TRBJ1-6, with D unclear. Trimming removed 0 bases from V and 9 bases from J, with 15 bases in between. This CDR3 region has 16 residues. Germline CDR1 and CDR2: LGHDT and YNNKEL (reference sequence).